These 11 T cell receptor beta chains originate from one sample sequenced in a study of blood T cells in healthy people across ages. PCR was performed a second time for 7 to 11 cycles using a sample-barcoded 5' primer and a J-beta primer mix. TCRdb itself ran the 5' RACE reads through MiXCR, one entry per CDR3 protein. Here the sample spans 1.5 million to 1.8 million distinct CDR3 sequences, approximately 43% being singletons. Material for sequencing was blood. The receptors here all came from a woman in her late teens or twenties in good health.

CDR3 coding DNA: TGTGCCAGCAGTACCGGGACAGGGGCTGAAAAACTGTTTTTT. This translates into CASSTGTGAEKLFF. This chain connects TRBV12-3 or TRBV12-4 to TRBJ1-4, with 10 bases fitting TRBD1. Trimming took 5 bases from V and 7 from J; bases not matched to a gene: 4. This CDR3 comprises 14 residues.

The table lists this clonotype with a few counts. The V gene is TRBV7-9, the J gene TRBJ2-7, with no clear D. The CDR3 length is 14 residues. Germline CDR1 and CDR2: SEHNR and FQNEAQ (reference sequence). Trimming pared 5 bases from V and 5 bases from J, leaving 16 bases between. CDR3 DNA sequence: TGTGCCAGCAGCCTGCTTTCGGCGCTCCACGAGCAGTACTTC. Amino acid sequence: CASSLLSALHEQYF.

This clonotype came up a few times. The rearrangement links TRBV7-9 to TRBJ2-3; D gene uncertain. The CDR3 runs to 16 residues. Germline lookup yields CDR1 SEHNR and CDR2 FQNEAQ (reference sequence). The ends were cut back, 2 bases at V and 4 bases at J, with 16 bases in the middle. The CDR3: CASSLSRSTAADTQYF. The CDR3 DNA reads as TGTGCCAGCAGCTTATCCCGATCGACTGCGGCAGATACGCAGTATTTT.

In this sample, this clonotype turned up a few times. The chain combines TRBV28 with TRBJ2-3, with no clear D. Germline CDR1 MDHEN, CDR2 SYDVKM. The CDR3 extends over 14 amino acids. The V gene lost 5 bases and the J gene lost 2 bases, with 11 bases spanning the gap. CDR3 sequence (DNA): TGTGCCAGCAGTCCCCGCGGAAACACAGATACGCAGTATTTT. Protein sequence: CASSPRGNTDTQYF.

The table lists this clonotype with a few counts. The V call is TRBV5-1, the J call TRBJ1-2; D gene unclear. The CDR3 is 14 amino acids. CDR1 is SGHRS and CDR2 is YFSETQ in the germline V gene. Trimming took off 4 bases at V and 5 bases at J, with 15 bases between the two ends. Here the CDR3 DNA reads TGCGCCAGCAGCACCAGGACGGACGATTATGGCTACACCTTC. It specifies CASSTRTDDYGYTF.

This clonotype was picked up many times. V gene TRBV20-1 combines with J gene TRBJ2-7; D tentatively fits TRBD1 or TRBD2 (5 bases each). Trimming took off 5 bases at V and 7 bases at J, with 24 bases between the two ends. The length of the CDR3 is 15 residues. CDR1 and CDR2 from the germline V gene are DFQATT and SNEGSKA (reference sequence). The CDR3 nucleotides are TGCAGTGCTGGGGGAAAGATGTATTCCTACGCGGAGCAGTACTTC. This gives the protein CSAGGKMYSYAEQYF.

Ten or more counts support this clonotype. The genes are TRBV5-1 and TRBJ2-5, with D unclear. V lost 5 bases and J lost 1, with 9 bases in between. The CDR3 consists of 13 residues. The germline CDR1 and CDR2 sequences are SGHRS and YFSETQ. CDR3 in amino acids: CASSRQLQETQYF. DNA of the CDR3: TGCGCCAGCAGTAGGCAACTCCAAGAGACCCAGTACTTC.

Only one count was recorded for this clonotype. The chain employs TRBV27 and TRBJ2-7; D may match TRBD1 or TRBD2 (5 bases each). The V gene lost 2 bases and the J gene lost 7 bases, with 12 bases spanning the gap. Per the germline V gene, CDR1 is MNHEY and CDR2 is SMNVEV (reference sequence). This CDR3 region has 13 residues. The CDR3: CASSLGDPGEQYF. As DNA, the CDR3 is TGTGCCAGCAGTTTAGGGGACCCGGGAGAGCAGTACTTC.

The chain carries TRBV2 and TRBJ2-5; maybe TRBD2 (6 bases). Trimming shortened V by 7 bases and J by 5 bases, and 11 bases separated the two germline ends. CDR3 size: 12 residues. Germline lookup yields CDR1 SNHLY and CDR2 FYNNEI. The CDR3, as DNA: TGTGCCAGCACCGGGGGTGGTGAGACCCAGTACTTC. This codes for CASTGGGETQYF.

There are a few counts of this clonotype. V and J are TRBV6-2 or TRBV6-3 and TRBJ1-1; unclear D gene. CDR1 is MNHEY and CDR2 is SVGEGT in the germline V gene. The CDR3 consists of 14 residues. Trimming took off 2 bases at V and 1 base at J, with 8 bases between the two ends. The CDR3 coding sequence is TGTGCCAGCAGTTACGCAGAGGAGAACACTGAAGCTTTCTTT. Translation: CASSYAEENTEAFF.

This clonotype has at least ten counts. CDR3 in DNA: TGCGCCAGCAGCCAAGAAGTAGGTTACAATGAGCAGTTCTTC. This codes for CASSQEVGYNEQFF. The rearrangement links TRBV4-1 to TRBJ2-1, with unresolved D. The V gene's germline CDR1 is MGHRA and CDR2 YSYEKL. The CDR3 extends over 14 amino acids. V was trimmed by 0 bases and J by 4 bases, leaving 7 bases between them.